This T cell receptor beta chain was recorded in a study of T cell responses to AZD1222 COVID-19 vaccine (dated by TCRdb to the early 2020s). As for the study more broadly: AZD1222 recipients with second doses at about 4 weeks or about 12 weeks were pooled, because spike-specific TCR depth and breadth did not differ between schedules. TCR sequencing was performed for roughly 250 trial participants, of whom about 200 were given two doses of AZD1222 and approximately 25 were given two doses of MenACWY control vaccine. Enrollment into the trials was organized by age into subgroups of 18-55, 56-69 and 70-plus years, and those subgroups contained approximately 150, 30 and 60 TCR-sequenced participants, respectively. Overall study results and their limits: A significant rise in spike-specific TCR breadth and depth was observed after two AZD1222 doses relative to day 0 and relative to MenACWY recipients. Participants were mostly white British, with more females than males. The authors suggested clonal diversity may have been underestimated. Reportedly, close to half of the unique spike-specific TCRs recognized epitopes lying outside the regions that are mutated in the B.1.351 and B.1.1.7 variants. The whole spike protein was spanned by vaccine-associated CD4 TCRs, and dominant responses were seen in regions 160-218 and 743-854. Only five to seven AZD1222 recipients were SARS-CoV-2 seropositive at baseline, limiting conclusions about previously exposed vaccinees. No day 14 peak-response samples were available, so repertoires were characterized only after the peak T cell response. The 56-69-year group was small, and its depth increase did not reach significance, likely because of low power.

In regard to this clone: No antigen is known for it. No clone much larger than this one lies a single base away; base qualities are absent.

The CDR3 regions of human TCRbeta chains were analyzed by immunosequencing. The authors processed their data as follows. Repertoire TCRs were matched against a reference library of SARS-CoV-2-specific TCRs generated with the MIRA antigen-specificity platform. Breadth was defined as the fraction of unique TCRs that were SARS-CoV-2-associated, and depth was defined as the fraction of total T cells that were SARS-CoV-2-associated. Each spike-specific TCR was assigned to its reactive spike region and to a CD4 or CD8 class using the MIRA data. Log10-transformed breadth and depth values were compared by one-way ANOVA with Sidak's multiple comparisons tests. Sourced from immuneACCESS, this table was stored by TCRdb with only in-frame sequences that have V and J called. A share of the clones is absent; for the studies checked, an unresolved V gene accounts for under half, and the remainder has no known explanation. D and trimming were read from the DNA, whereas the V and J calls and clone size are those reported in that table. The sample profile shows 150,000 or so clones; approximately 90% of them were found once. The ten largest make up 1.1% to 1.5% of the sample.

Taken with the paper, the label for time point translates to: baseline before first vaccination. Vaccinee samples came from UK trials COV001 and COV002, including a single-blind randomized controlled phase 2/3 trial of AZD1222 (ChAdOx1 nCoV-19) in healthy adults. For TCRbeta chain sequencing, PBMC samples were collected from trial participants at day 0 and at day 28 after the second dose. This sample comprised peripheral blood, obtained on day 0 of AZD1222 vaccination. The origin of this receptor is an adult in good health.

The nucleotide sequence reads TGTGCCAGCAGTTACTCTAGTGGCTACCTCCAAGAGACCCAGTACTTC. Translated, this is CASSYSSGYLQETQYF. The chain is encoded by TRBV6-2 or TRBV6-3 joined to TRBJ2-5, with the identity of the D gene unclear. The V and J ends are trimmed by 0 bases and 1 base, leaving 12 bases between them. CDR3 length: 16 amino acids, cysteine to phenylalanine. This entry keeps only the CDR3 DNA: 48 bases, framed from base 1. The germline V gene encodes CDR1 MNHEY and CDR2 SVGEGT.